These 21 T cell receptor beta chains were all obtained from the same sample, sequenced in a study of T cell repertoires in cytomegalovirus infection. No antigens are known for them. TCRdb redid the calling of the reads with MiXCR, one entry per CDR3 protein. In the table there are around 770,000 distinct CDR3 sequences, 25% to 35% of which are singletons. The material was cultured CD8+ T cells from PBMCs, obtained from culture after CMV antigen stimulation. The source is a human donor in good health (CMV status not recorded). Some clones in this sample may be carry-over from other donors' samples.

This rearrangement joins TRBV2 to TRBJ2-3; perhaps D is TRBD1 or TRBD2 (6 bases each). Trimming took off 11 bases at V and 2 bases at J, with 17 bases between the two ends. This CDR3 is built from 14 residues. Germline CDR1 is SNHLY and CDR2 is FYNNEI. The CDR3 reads CAFDGGPNTDTQYF. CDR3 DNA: TGTGCCTTCGATGGGGGGCCCAACACAGATACGCAGTATTTT.

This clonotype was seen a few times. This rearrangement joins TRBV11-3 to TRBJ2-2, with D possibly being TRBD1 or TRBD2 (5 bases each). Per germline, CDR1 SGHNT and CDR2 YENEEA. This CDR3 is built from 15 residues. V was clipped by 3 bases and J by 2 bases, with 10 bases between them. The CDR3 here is CASSFSRGNTGELFF. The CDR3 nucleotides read TGTGCCAGCAGCTTCTCCCGGGGCAACACCGGGGAGCTGTTTTTT. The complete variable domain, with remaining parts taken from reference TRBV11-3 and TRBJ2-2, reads EAGVVQSPRYKIIEKKQPVAFWCNPISGHNTLYWYLQNLGQGPELLIRYENEEAVDDSQLPKDRFSAERLKGVDSTLKIQPAELGDSAVYLCASSFSRGNTGELFFGEGSRLTVL.

The CDR3 DNA follows: TGTGCCAGCAGCTTATCTCGGACAGACTATGGCTACACCTTC. Its protein product is CASSLSRTDYGYTF. The chain recombines TRBV7-9 with TRBJ1-2; possibly TRBD1 for D (6 bases). The ends were cut back, 2 bases at V and 3 bases at J, with 10 bases in the middle. This CDR3 comprises 14 residues. Germline lookup yields CDR1 SEHNR and CDR2 FQNEAQ (reference sequence).

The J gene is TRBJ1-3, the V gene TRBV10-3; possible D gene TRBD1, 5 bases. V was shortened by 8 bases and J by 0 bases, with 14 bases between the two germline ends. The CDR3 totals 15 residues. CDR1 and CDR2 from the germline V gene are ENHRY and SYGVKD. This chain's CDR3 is CAIEGRTSSGNTIYF. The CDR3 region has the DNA TGTGCCATCGAGGGGAGGACCAGCTCTGGAAACACCATATATTTT.

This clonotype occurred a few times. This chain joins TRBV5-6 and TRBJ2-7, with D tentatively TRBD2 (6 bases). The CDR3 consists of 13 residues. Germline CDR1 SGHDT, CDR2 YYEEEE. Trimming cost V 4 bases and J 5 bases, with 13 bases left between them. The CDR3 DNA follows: TGTGCCAGCAGCAGAGGAGGGGAGAACGAGCAGTACGTC. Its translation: CASSRGGENEQYV.

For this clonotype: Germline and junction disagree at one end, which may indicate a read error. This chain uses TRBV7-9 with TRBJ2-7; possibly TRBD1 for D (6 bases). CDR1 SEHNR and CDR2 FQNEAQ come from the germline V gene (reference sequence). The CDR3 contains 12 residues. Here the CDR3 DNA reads TGTGCCAGCGTGTCTCCGGGACAAGGAGTGCACTTC. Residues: CASVSPGQGVHF. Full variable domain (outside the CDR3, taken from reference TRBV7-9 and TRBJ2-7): DTGVSQNPRHKITKRGQNVTFRCDPISEHNRLYWYRQTLGQGPEFLTYFQNEAQLEKSRLLSDRFSAERPKGSFSTLEIQRTEQGDSAMYLCASVSPGQGVHFGPGTRLTVT.

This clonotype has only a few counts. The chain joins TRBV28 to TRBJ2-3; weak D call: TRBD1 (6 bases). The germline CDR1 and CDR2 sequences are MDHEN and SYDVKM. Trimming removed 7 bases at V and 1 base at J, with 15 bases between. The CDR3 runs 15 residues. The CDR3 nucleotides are TGTGCCAGCAACTTGGGGGCGGAGGGCACAGATACGCAGTATTTT. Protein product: CASNLGAEGTDTQYF.

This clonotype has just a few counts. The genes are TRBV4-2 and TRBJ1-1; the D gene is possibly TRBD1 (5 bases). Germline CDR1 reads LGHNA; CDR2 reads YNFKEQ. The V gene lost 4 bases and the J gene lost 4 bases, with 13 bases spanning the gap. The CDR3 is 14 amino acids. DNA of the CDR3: TGTGCCAGCAGCCTGCGCAGGGCGGGCACTGAAGCTTTCTTT. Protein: CASSLRRAGTEAFF.

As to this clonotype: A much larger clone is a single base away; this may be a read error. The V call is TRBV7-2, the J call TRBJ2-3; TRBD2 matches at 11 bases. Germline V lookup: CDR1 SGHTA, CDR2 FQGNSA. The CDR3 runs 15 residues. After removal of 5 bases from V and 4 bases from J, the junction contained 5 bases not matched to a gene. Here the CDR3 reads CASSHSGGDADTQYF. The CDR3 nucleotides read TGTGCCAGCAGCCATAGCGGGGGGGACGCAGATACGCAGTATTTT.

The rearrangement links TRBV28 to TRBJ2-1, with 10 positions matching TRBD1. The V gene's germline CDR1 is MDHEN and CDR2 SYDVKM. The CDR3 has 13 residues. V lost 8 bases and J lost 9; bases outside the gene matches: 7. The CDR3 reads CASRDRGPTEQFF. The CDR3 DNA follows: TGTGCCAGCCGGGACAGGGGACCTACTGAGCAGTTCTTC. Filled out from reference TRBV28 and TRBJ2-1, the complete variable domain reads DVKVTQSSRYLVKRTGEKVFLECVQDMDHENMFWYRQDPGLGLRLIYFSYDVKMKEKGDIPEGYSVSREKKERFSLILESASTNQTSMYLCASRDRGPTEQFFGPGTRLTVL.

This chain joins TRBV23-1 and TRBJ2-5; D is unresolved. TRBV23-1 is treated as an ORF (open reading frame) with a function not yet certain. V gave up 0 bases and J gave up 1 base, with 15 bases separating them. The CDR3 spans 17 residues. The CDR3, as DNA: TGCGCCAGCAGTCAATCGCCGAGCGTGCGCACCCAAGAGACCCAGTACTTC. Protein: CASSQSPSVRTQETQYF.

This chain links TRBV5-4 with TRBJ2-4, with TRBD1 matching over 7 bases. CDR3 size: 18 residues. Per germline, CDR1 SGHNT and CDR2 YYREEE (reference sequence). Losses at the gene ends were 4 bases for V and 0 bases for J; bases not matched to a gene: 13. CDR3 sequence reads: CASSTRDSLVLAKNIQYF. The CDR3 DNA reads TGTGCCAGCAGCACCCGGGACAGCTTGGTTCTAGCCAAAAACATTCAGTACTTC.

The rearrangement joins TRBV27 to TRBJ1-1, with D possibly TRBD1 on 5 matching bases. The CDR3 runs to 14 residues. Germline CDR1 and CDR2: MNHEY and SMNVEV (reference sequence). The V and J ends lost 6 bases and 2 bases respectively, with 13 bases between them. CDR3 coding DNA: TGTGCCAGCAGCGCTGTGGGGGGAAACACTGAAGCTTTCTTT. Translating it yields CASSAVGGNTEAFF.

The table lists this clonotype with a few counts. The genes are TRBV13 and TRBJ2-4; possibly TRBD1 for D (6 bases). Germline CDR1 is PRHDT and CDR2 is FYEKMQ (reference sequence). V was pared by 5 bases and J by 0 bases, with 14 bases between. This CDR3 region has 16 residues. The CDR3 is CASSPQGSRAKNIQYF. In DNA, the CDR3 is TGTGCCAGCAGCCCCCAGGGGAGCAGAGCCAAAAACATTCAGTACTTC.

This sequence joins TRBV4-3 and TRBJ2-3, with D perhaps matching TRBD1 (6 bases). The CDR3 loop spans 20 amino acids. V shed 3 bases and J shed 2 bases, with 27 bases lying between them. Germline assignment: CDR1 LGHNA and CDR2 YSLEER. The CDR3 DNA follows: TGCGCCAGCAGCCAGGTACCACAGGGCCTGGGGTCCGGTCCCACAGATACGCAGTATTTT. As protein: CASSQVPQGLGSGPTDTQYF.

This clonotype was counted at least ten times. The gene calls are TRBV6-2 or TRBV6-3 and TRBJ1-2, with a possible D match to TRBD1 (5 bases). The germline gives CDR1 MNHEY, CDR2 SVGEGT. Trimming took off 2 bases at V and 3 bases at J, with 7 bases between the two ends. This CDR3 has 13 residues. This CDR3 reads CASSYGGDYGYTF. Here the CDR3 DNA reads TGTGCCAGCAGTTACGGAGGGGACTATGGCTACACCTTC.

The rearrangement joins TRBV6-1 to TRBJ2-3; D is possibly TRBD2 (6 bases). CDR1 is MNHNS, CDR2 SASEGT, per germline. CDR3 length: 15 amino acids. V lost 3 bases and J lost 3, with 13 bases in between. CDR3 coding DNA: TGTGCCAGCAGTGAGACCGGGGAGGAGACAGATACGCAGTATTTT. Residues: CASSETGEETDTQYF.

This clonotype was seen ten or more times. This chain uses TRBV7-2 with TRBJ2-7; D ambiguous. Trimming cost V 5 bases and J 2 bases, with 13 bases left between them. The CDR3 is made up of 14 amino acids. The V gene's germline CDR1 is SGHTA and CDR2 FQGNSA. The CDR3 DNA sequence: TGTGCCAGCAGCCTCAACATCCAGACCTACGAGCAGTACTTC. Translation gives CASSLNIQTYEQYF.

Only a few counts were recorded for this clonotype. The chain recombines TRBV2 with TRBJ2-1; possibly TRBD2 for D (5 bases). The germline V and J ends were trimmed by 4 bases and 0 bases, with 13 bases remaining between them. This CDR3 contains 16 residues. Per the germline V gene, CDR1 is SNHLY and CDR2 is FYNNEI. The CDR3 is CASSVGGPPSYNEQFF. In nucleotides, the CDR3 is TGTGCCAGCAGTGTGGGCGGGCCCCCCTCCTACAATGAGCAGTTCTTC.

The CDR3 region is CASSDSPGTVNYGYTF. CDR3 in DNA: TGTGCCAGCAGTGACTCCCCCGGGACAGTTAACTATGGCTACACCTTC. V gene TRBV6-1 combines with J gene TRBJ1-2, with 7 bases aligning to TRBD1. CDR3 length: 16 residues. Germline lookup yields CDR1 MNHNS and CDR2 SASEGT. J lost 1 base, V lost 3 bases, and 8 bases had no gene match.

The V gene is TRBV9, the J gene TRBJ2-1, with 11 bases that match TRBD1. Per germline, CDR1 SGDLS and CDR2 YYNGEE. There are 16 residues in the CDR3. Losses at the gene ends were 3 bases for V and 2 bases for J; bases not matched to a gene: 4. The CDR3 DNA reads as TGTGCCAGCAGCGAGGACAGGGGGCCCGCCTACAATGAGCAGTTCTTC. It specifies CASSEDRGPAYNEQFF. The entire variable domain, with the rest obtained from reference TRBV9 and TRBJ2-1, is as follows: DSGVTQTPKHLITATGQRVTLRCSPRSGDLSVYWYQQSLDQGLQFLIQYYNGEERAKGNILERFSAQQFPDLHSELNLSSLELGDSALYFCASSEDRGPAYNEQFFGPGTRLTVL.